What follows are 13 T cell receptor beta chains derived from one specimen sequenced in a study of Ad26.COV2.S vaccination and SARS-CoV-2 variants. The treatment is: 15 to 20 received Ad26.COV2.S at low or high dose, single or two shots; five or six received placebo; per-sample allocation not given. Sample collection was performed on day 63 after the first vaccine or placebo injection. Clones were sequenced by immunoSEQ multiplex PCR, and TCRdb holds only the in-frame ones, with some missing. The sample has roughly 450,000 clones; 75% to 95% are singletons. The sample here was peripheral blood, taken in a trial of Ad26.COV2.S vaccine versus placebo. The source of these receptors is a person between 18 and 65 years old who received the Ad26.COV2.S COVID-19 vaccine or a placebo.

The chain carries TRBV7-2 and TRBJ1-6; possible D gene TRBD1, 6 bases. In germline, CDR1 is SGHTA, CDR2 FQGNSA. V shed 2 bases and J shed 3 bases, with 8 bases lying between them. This CDR3 spans 15 amino acids. The CDR3 DNA is TGTGCCAGCAGCTTAACGGGACACTATAATTCACCCCTCCACTTT. It encodes CASSLTGHYNSPLHF.

The V call is TRBV5-6, the J call TRBJ2-1; D is undetermined. V was pared by 1 base and J by 0 bases, with 11 bases between. The CDR3 length is 16 residues. The germline gives CDR1 SGHDT, CDR2 YYEEEE. CDR3 amino acids: CASSLYGSSSYNEQFF. The CDR3, as DNA: TGTGCCAGCAGCTTGTACGGTAGCAGCTCCTACAATGAGCAGTTCTTC.

This chain uses TRBV7-2 with TRBJ2-7; 7 bases map to TRBD1. Losses at the gene ends were 5 bases for V and 2 bases for J; bases not matched to a gene: 9. The CDR3 is made up of 15 amino acids. Germline lookup yields CDR1 SGHTA and CDR2 FQGNSA. DNA of the CDR3: TGTGCCAGCAGCGTAGGGACAGTTGCTCCCTACGAGCAGTACTTC. It translates to CASSVGTVAPYEQYF. The full variable domain, completed using reference TRBV7-2 and TRBJ2-7, is GAGVSQSPSNKVTEKGKDVELRCDPISGHTALYWYRQSLGQGLEFLIYFQGNSAPDKSGLPSDRFSAERTGGSVSTLTIQRTQQEDSAVYLCASSVGTVAPYEQYFGPGTRLTVT.

The chain recombines TRBV27 with TRBJ1-5; the D is unclear. The germline V gene encodes CDR1 MNHEY and CDR2 SMNVEV (reference sequence). The CDR3 is made up of 15 amino acids. Trimming removed 4 bases from V and 7 bases from J, with 17 bases in between. This CDR3 reads CASSSEGFSSQPQHF. For the CDR3, the DNA is TGTGCCAGCAGTTCTGAGGGATTCTCCTCCCAGCCCCAGCATTTT.

Details on this clone: Other nucleotide sequences from this sample produce the same CDR3. The J gene is TRBJ1-5, the V gene TRBV18; D not resolved. Trimming stripped 3 bases from V and 3 bases from J, with 9 bases between. The CDR3 loop spans 14 amino acids. In germline, CDR1 is KGHSH, CDR2 LQKENI. Here the CDR3 reads CASSPGGPNQPQHF. Here the CDR3 DNA reads TGTGCCAGCTCACCTGGCGGCCCCAATCAGCCCCAGCATTTT.

The chain links TRBV25-1 to TRBJ1-5, with TRBD1 matching 9 bases. The J segment lost 4 bases and the V segment lost 4 bases, leaving 5 bases of the junction unmatched. Germline CDR1 is MGHDK and CDR2 is SYGVNS. The length of the CDR3 is 15 residues. The CDR3 nucleotides read TGTGCCAGCAGTGTCTCGGGACAGGGTAATCAGCCCCAGCATTTT. Amino acids: CASSVSGQGNQPQHF.

The gene calls are TRBV20-1 and TRBJ2-1, with no clear D. Looked up from germline, CDR1 is DFQATT and CDR2 is SNEGSKA (reference sequence). V gave up 4 bases and J gave up 5 bases, with 0 bases separating them. The CDR3 has 9 residues. CDR3 nucleotide sequence: TGCAGTGCTAACAATGAGCAGTTCTTC. It codes for CSANNEQFF.

This clone was seen a few times. The chain combines TRBV5-1 with TRBJ2-3; D not resolved. The CDR3 extends over 16 amino acids. Germline V gives CDR1 SGHRS, CDR2 YFSETQ. V gave up 4 bases and J gave up 0 bases, with 15 bases separating them. The CDR3 coding sequence is TGCGCCAGCAGCGTACACAGAACTCCTAGCACAGATACGCAGTATTTT. This translates into CASSVHRTPSTDTQYF.

The chain employs TRBV10-2 and TRBJ2-1, with 9 bases fitting TRBD2. Germline assignment: CDR1 WSHSY and CDR2 SAAADI. V was pared by 5 bases and J by 9 bases, with 20 bases of the junction left unmatched. The CDR3 runs 18 residues. CDR3 nucleotides: TGCGCCAGCAGTTGGCCTAGCGGGATGGTTAGAGTTACTGGTGAGCAGTTCTTC. Its protein product is CASSWPSGMVRVTGEQFF.

The rearrangement links TRBV12-3 or TRBV12-4 to TRBJ2-1; no definite D call. The CDR3 sequence is 13 residues long. Trimming pared 2 bases from V and 3 bases from J, leaving 5 bases between. CDR3: CASSLNSYNEQFF. As DNA, the CDR3 is TGTGCCAGCAGTTTAAACAGCTACAATGAGCAGTTCTTC.

The chain employs TRBV28 and TRBJ2-4; perhaps TRBD2 as D (6 bases). This CDR3 has 15 residues. CDR1 and CDR2 from the germline V gene are MDHEN and SYDVKM. Trimming removed 4 bases at V and 8 bases at J, with 18 bases between. The chain's CDR3 is CASSSHGTQGDIQYF. CDR3 coding DNA: TGTGCCAGCAGTTCTCACGGGACTCAAGGGGACATTCAGTACTTC.

V is TRBV9 and J is TRBJ1-5, with D possibly TRBD1 on 5 matching bases. Germline-derived CDR1 and CDR2 are SGDLS and YYNGEE. V was trimmed by 1 base and J by 6 bases, leaving 14 bases between them. This CDR3 has 15 residues. CDR3 nucleotides: TGTGCCAGCAGCGTATCTGAAGGGACGGGTCAGCCCCAGCATTTT. Translation gives CASSVSEGTGQPQHF. Drawing the rest from reference TRBV9 and TRBJ1-5, the complete variable domain is DSGVTQTPKHLITATGQRVTLRCSPRSGDLSVYWYQQSLDQGLQFLIQYYNGEERAKGNILERFSAQQFPDLHSELNLSSLELGDSALYFCASSVSEGTGQPQHFGDGTRLSIL.

A few counts support this clone. The rearrangement joins TRBV4-1 to TRBJ1-5; no definite D call. The CDR3 has 14 residues. V was trimmed by 1 base and J by 7 bases, leaving 11 bases between them. Germline CDR1 and CDR2: MGHRA and YSYEKL. In DNA, the CDR3 is TGCGCCAGCAGCCAAGCGGCGGGCGGGCAGCCCCAGCATTTT. It encodes CASSQAAGGQPQHF.